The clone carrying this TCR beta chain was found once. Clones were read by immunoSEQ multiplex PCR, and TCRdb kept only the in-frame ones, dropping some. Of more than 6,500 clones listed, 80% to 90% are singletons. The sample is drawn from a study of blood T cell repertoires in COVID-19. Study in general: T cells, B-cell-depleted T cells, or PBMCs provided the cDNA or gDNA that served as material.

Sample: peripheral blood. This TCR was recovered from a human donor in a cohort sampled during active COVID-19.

As DNA, the CDR3 is TGTGCCAGCAGCAAACCTAGCGGGGCAACAGATACGCAGTATTTT. It is translated as CASSKPSGATDTQYF. The chain carries TRBV3-1 (or the pseudogene TRBV3-2) and TRBJ2-3; TRBD2 matches 9 bases. The V gene's germline CDR1 is LGHDT and CDR2 YNNKEL (reference sequence). This CDR3 comprises 15 residues. Germline trimming cut 5 bases from V and 3 bases from J; bases unmatched to any gene: 6.